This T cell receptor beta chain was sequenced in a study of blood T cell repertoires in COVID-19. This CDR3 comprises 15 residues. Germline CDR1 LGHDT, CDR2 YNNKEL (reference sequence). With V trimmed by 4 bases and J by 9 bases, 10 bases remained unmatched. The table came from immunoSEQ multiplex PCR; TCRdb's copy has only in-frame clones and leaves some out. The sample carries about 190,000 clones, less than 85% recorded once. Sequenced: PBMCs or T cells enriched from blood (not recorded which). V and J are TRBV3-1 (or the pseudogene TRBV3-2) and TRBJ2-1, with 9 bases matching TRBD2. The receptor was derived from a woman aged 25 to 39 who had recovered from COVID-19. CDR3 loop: CASSPMGGGAVEQFF. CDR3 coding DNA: TGTGCCAGCAGCCCCATGGGCGGGGGGGCCGTTGAGCAGTTCTTC.